This TCR beta chain was profiled in a study of T cells after yellow fever vaccination. Many counts were recorded for this clonotype. Using its own MiXCR run on the 5' RACE reads, TCRdb lists one record per CDR3 protein. The sample yields around 310,000 distinct CDR3 sequences, less than 4.5% seen once. Sequences were derived from PBMCs, sampled on the day of the yellow fever booster vaccination. The source of this sequence is a man between 18 and 29 years old who received the YFV17D yellow fever vaccine.

Here the CDR3 reads CAISEQSGGSGGYNEQFF. DNA for the CDR3: TGTGCCATCAGTGAACAATCAGGGGGTAGCGGGGGCTACAATGAGCAGTTCTTC. The gene calls are TRBV10-3 and TRBJ2-1; 9 bases agree with TRBD2. V gave up 3 bases and J gave up 3 bases; unmatched junction bases: 12. CDR3 size: 18 residues. Germline CDR1 reads ENHRY; CDR2 reads SYGVKD.